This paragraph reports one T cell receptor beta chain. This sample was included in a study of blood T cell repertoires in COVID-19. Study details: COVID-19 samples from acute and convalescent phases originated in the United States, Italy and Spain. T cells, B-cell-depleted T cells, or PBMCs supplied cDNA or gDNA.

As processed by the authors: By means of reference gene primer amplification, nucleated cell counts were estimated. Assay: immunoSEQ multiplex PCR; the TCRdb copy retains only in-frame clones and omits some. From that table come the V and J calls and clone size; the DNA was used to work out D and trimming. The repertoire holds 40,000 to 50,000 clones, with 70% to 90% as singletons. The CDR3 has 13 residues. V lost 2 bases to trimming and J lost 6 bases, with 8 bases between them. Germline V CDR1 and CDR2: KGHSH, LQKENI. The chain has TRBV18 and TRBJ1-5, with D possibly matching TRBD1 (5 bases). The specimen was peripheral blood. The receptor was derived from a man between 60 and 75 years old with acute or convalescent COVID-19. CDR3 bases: TGTGCCAGCTCACCAGGGGCTGGTCAGCCCCAGCATTTT. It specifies CASSPGAGQPQHF.